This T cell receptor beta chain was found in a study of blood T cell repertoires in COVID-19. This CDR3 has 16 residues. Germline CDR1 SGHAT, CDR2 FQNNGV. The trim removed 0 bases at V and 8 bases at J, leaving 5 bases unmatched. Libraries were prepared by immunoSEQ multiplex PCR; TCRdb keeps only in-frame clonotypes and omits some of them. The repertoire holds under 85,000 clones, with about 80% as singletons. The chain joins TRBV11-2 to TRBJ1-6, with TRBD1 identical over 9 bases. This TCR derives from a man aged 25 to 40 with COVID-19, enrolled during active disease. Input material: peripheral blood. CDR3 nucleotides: TGTGCCAGCAGCTTAGATTGGGACAGGGATTATTCACCCCTCCACTTT. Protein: CASSLDWDRDYSPLHF.